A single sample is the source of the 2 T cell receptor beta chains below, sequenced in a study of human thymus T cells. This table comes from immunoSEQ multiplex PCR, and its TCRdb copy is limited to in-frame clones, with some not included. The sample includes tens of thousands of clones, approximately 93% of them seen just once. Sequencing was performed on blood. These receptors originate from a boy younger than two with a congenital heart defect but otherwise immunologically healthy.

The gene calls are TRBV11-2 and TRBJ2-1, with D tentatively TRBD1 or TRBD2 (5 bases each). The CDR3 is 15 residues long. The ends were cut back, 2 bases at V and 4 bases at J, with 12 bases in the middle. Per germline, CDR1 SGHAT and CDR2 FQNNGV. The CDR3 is CASSLPGTGYNEQFF. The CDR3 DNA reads TGTGCCAGCAGCTTACCCGGGACCGGTTACAATGAGCAGTTCTTC.

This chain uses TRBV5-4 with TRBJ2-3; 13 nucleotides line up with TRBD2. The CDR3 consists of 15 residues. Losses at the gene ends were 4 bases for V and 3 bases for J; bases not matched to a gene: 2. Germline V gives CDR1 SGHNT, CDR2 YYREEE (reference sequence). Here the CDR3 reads CASSTLAGGTDTQYF. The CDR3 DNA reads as TGTGCCAGCAGCACACTAGCGGGAGGGACAGATACGCAGTATTTT.